The following is a T cell receptor beta chain sequence with its context. Per the original data handling: Amplification of reference gene primers provided the estimated nucleated cell counts. Profiled with immunoSEQ multiplex PCR; TCRdb holds only in-frame clones, not every one. V and J calls plus clone size are reproduced from that table; the DNA served to infer D and trimming. Here the sample spans 450,000 to 600,000 clones, 75% to 90% being singletons. Either two negative PCRs, clearance, or symptom resolution qualified Cohort 3 donors as recovered. This record belongs to a study of blood T cell repertoires in COVID-19. Background on the study: The United States, Italy and Spain supplied acute and convalescent COVID-19 samples. The cDNA or gDNA used as material had been derived from T cells, B-cell-depleted T cells, or PBMCs.

CDR3 length: 15 residues. V lost 0 bases and J lost 1, with 7 bases in between. The V gene's germline CDR1 is SGHNT and CDR2 YYREEE (reference sequence). This clonotype was sampled from a woman aged 18-29 years who had recovered from COVID-19. The sample was PBMCs or T cells enriched from blood (not recorded which). The gene calls are TRBV5-4 and TRBJ1-4, with D possibly matching TRBD1 (5 bases). This CDR3 reads CASSLDRGTNEKLFF. CDR3 DNA sequence: TGTGCCAGCAGCTTGGATAGGGGAACTAATGAAAAACTGTTTTTT.